This TCR beta chain comes out of a study of cytomegalovirus exposure and HLA in healthy donors. This clone occurred once. Measured with immunoSEQ multiplex PCR; TCRdb has only the in-frame clones, and not every one. The table includes fewer than 100,000 clones, 94% detected once. CDR3 size: 13 residues. The sequenced sample consisted of PBMCs. The J gene is TRBJ2-2, the V gene TRBV21-1; the D call TRBD1 from the table was never checked on the DNA. TRBV21-1 constitutes a pseudogene. The receptor's source is a young woman in good health and CMV-seronegative. The CDR3 coding sequence is TGTGCCACCCCGGGACAGGGGGCCGGGGAGCTGTTTTTT. It yields the protein CATPGQGAGELFF.